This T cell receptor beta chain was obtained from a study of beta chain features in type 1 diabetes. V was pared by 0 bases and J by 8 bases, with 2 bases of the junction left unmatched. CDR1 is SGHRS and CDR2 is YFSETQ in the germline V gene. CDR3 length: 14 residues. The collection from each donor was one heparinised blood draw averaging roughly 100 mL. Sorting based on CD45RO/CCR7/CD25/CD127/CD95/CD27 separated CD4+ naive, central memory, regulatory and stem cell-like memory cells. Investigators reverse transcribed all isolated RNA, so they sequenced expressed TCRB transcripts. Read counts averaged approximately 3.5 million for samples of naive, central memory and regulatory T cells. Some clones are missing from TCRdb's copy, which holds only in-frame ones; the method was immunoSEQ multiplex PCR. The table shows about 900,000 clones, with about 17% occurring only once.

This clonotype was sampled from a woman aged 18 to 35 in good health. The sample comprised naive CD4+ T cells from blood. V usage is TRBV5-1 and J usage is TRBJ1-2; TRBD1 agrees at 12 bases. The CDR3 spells CASSLDGTGGGYTF. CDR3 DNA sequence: TGCGCCAGCAGCTTGGACGGGACAGGGGGCGGCTACACCTTC.